A single sample gave rise to the 7 T cell receptor beta chains below, sequenced in a study of blood T cell repertoires in COVID-19. Clones were sequenced by immunoSEQ multiplex PCR, and TCRdb holds only the in-frame ones, with some missing. The data contain about 260,000 clones, 86% of them seen just once; the ten biggest clones take up around 1.9%. What was sequenced was PBMCs or T cells enriched from blood (not recorded which). The receptor set was obtained from a woman aged 50 to 60 who had recovered from COVID-19.

The chain couples TRBV21-1 to TRBJ1-4; TRBD1, the D gene given by the table, was not confirmed from the DNA. TRBV21-1 represents a pseudogene. CDR3 length equals 17 residues. CDR3 sequence reads: CASSKVIVTGTNEKLFF. In DNA, the CDR3 is TGTGCCAGCAGCAAAGTGATCGTGACAGGGACTAATGAAAAACTGTTTTTT.

The V call is TRBV9, the J call TRBJ2-7; 7 bases agree with TRBD1. Germline CDR1 and CDR2: SGDLS and YYNGEE. With 4 bases clipped from V and 4 bases from J, the junction kept 11 bases outside the gene matches. The CDR3 contains 15 residues. As DNA, the CDR3 is TGTGCCAGCAGCTCAAGTGGGTCAGGGGGTTACGAGCAGTACTTC. Encoded protein: CASSSSGSGGYEQYF.

The rearrangement uses TRBV5-6 and TRBJ1-6, with 11 bases aligning to TRBD1. The germline CDR1 and CDR2 sequences are SGHDT and YYEEEE. Unmatched junction bases numbered 3, after V lost 4 bases and J lost 6 bases. The CDR3 runs to 15 residues. The CDR3 sequence is CASSHGTGGNSPLHF. The CDR3 DNA reads as TGTGCCAGCAGCCACGGGACAGGGGGTAATTCACCCCTCCACTTT. Together with reference TRBV5-6 and TRBJ1-6, the CDR3 gives the full variable domain: DAGVTQSPTHLIKTRGQQVTLRCSPKSGHDTVSWYQQALGQGPQFIFQYYEEEERQRGNFPDRFSGHQFPNYSSELNVNALLLGDSALYLCASSHGTGGNSPLHFGNGTRLTVT.

The V call is TRBV6-5, the J call TRBJ1-4; possible D gene TRBD1, 6 bases. Germline-derived CDR1 and CDR2 are MNHEY and SVGAGI. This CDR3 is 14 amino acids long. The V gene lost 5 bases and the J gene lost 4 bases, with 11 bases spanning the gap. CDR3: CASSLRGSNEKLFF. For the CDR3, the DNA is TGTGCCAGCAGTCTTAGGGGGAGTAATGAAAAACTGTTTTTT.

The genes are TRBV4-3 and TRBJ2-3; 7 bases match TRBD1. Per the germline V gene, CDR1 is LGHNA and CDR2 is YSLEER. This CDR3 contains 16 residues. With V trimmed by 0 bases and J by 1 base, 4 bases remained unmatched. As DNA, the CDR3 is TGCGCCAGCAGCCAAGAAAGACAGGGCGGCACAGATACGCAGTATTTT. Its translation: CASSQERQGGTDTQYF.

V is TRBV25-1 and J is TRBJ1-4, with a tentative D call TRBD1 (6 bases). Germline V gene data show CDR1 as MGHDK and CDR2 as SYGVNS. The CDR3 is made up of 14 amino acids. Trimming removed 8 bases from V and 2 bases from J, with 12 bases in between. The CDR3 sequence is CASSTGWTNEKLFF. CDR3 nucleotides: TGTGCCAGCTCCACAGGGTGGACTAATGAAAAACTGTTTTTT.

This chain connects TRBV18 to TRBJ1-2, with 8 bases fitting TRBD1. Germline lookup yields CDR1 KGHSH and CDR2 LQKENI. The trim removed 4 bases at V and 7 bases at J, leaving 14 bases unmatched. CDR3 length: 16 amino acids. The CDR3: CASSRDRGRQSSGYTF. In DNA, the CDR3 is TGTGCCAGCTCACGAGACAGGGGTCGACAAAGTAGTGGCTACACCTTC. The variable domain in full, completed from reference TRBV18 and TRBJ1-2, reads NAGVMQNPRHLVRRRGQEARLRCSPMKGHSHVYWYRQLPEEGLKFMVYLQKENIIDESGMPKERFSAEFPKEGPSILRIQQVVRGDSAAYFCASSRDRGRQSSGYTFGSGTRLTVV.